This T cell receptor (beta chain) was identified during a study of CXCR3-negative and CXCR3-positive naive CD8 T cells. The study, taken as a whole, reports: Much lower diversity was found in memory CD8+ cells, while both naive subsets had comparably high diversity. Across naive subsets, surface CD5 expression was comparable, and TCR strength was inferred from properties of the TRB CDR3. Naive CXCR3-positive and CXCR3-negative cells shared similar TRBV-TRBJ usage, unlike memory cells.

In germline, CDR1 is MRHNA, CDR2 SNTAGT. This CDR3 contains 16 residues. Researchers prepared the TRB cDNA libraries using 5' RACE with UMI labels. After re-calling the 5' RACE reads, TCRdb lists one entry per CDR3 protein, DNA absent. Its clone listing holds about 43,000 distinct CDR3 sequences. As for this clonotype: Its specificity is unknown.

This rearrangement joins TRBV6-4 to TRBJ2-1; TCRdb's D gene call, TRBD1, goes unchecked for lack of DNA. The specimen was memory CD8+ T cells from blood. This TCR was sampled from a human donor in good health. Some clones in this sample may be carry-over from other donors' samples. The CDR3 loop is CASSDSVGGANHEQFF.